This entry features one TCR beta chain sequence. The antigen remains unidentified. The CDR3 contains 15 residues. Germline V lookup: CDR1 SGHAT, CDR2 FQNNGV. V lost 5 bases to trimming and J lost 7 bases; unmatched junction nucleotides: 10. The deep-level immunoSEQ assay was used. The data were produced by immunoSEQ multiplex PCR, yet TCRdb's version contains in-frame clones alone and is incomplete. The sample holds over a million clones, more than 75% seen once. From CD4+ cells came CD45RA+ naive and CD45RA-negative memory subsets. These data come from a study of shared clonotypes between healthy human individuals. Study-level findings and limits: What naive subsets generally showed was a larger estimated richness than memory subsets showed. Generation probabilities of non-shared clonotypes were lower (relative to those shared by all four donors).

Sequenced material: memory CD4+ T cells from PBMCs. Subset meaning: CD45RA-negative fraction. The chain uses TRBV11-2 and TRBJ2-1, with TRBD2 matching over 8 bases. The origin of this receptor is a man younger than 35 in good health. Some clones in this sample may be carry-over from other donors' samples. For the CDR3, the DNA is TGTGCCAGCAGCCTGGCGAGCGGGAGTAGAAATGAGCAGTTCTTC. This translates into CASSLASGSRNEQFF.